Listed below are T cell receptor beta chains from one sample, sequenced in a study of blood T cell repertoires in COVID-19. Assay: immunoSEQ multiplex PCR; the TCRdb copy retains only in-frame clones and omits some. The sample includes more than 250,000 clones, around four fifths of them seen just once. Specimen: peripheral blood. The receptors derive from a man in his sixties who had recovered from COVID-19. The CDR3 runs from the conserved cysteine through the conserved F or W. A D gene is named only where the DNA matches it firmly. Where a row states a size, it is once, few, many or the class of an expanded clone; other rows omit it.

j_gene,d_gene,v_gene,abundance,CDR3aa,CDR3nt
TRBJ2-5,-,TRBV9,-,CASSVLEGRETQYF,TGTGCCAGCAGCGTACTTGAGGGGAGGGAGACCCAGTACTTC
TRBJ1-1,-,TRBV6-2/TRBV6-3,-,CASSYRDTLNTEAFF,TGTGCCAGCAGTTACCGCGACACCCTGAACACTGAAGCTTTCTTT
TRBJ2-5,TRBD2,TRBV7-2,-,CASSPSGGGETQYF,TGTGCCAGCAGCCCTAGCGGGGGGGGTGAGACCCAGTACTTC
TRBJ2-7,TRBD1,TRBV7-8,-,CASSLAILTGGPPYEQYF,TGTGCCAGCAGCTTAGCCATCCTGACAGGGGGCCCTCCCTACGAGCAGTACTTC
TRBJ1-1,TRBD1,TRBV28,-,CASIAQTPVPGGTLNTEAFF,TGTGCCAGCATCGCCCAGACCCCAGTTCCAGGGGGCACATTAAACACTGAAGCTTTCTTT
TRBJ2-2,-,TRBV7-9,-,CASSLGELNTGELFF,TGTGCCAGCAGCTTAGGAGAATTAAACACCGGGGAGCTGTTTTTT
TRBJ1-1,TRBD1,TRBV19,many,CASSIRGQGNTEAFF,TGTGCCAGTAGTATCCGGGGACAGGGAAACACTGAAGCTTTCTTT
TRBJ2-4,TRBD2,TRBV7-9,-,CASSQDWGRATKNIQYF,TGTGCCAGCAGTCAAGATTGGGGGAGGGCGACCAAAAACATTCAGTACTTC
TRBJ2-5,-,TRBV7-9,once,CASSPDSEETQYF,TGTGCCAGCAGTCCCGACAGCGAAGAGACCCAGTACTTC
TRBJ1-1,-,TRBV9,-,CASRHQGRAFF,TGTGCCAGCAGACACCAGGGTAGGGCTTTCTTT
TRBJ2-1,TRBD2,TRBV7-9,-,CASSSGLAGEDEQFF,TGTGCCAGCAGCTCGGGACTAGCGGGAGAGGATGAGCAGTTCTTC
TRBJ1-3,-,TRBV2,-,CASRGQYSGNTIYF,TGTGCCAGCAGAGGACAGTACTCTGGAAACACCATATATTTT
TRBJ2-3,TRBD2,TRBV6-6,once,CASSYASGATDTQYF,TGTGCCAGCAGTTACGCTAGCGGGGCCACAGATACGCAGTATTTT
TRBJ2-3,TRBD1,TRBV18,-,CASSRQGASTDTQYF,TGTGCCAGCTCACGACAGGGGGCTAGCACAGATACGCAGTATTTT
TRBJ1-2,TRBD1,TRBV18,-,CASSPTRNGQGDGGYTF,TGTGCCAGCTCACCGACGCGGAACGGACAGGGTGACGGTGGCTACACCTTC
TRBJ2-1,TRBD2,TRBV12-5,-,CASGAPSGRGGEQFF,TGTGCTAGTGGCGCCCCTAGCGGGAGAGGTGGTGAGCAGTTCTTC
TRBJ2-7,-,TRBV3-1/TRBV3-2,-,CASSGRLSSYEQYF,TGTGCCAGCAGCGGCCGACTGAGCTCCTACGAGCAGTACTTC
TRBJ1-3,-,TRBV29-1,-,CSVGGAGNTIYF,TGCAGCGTTGGGGGGGCTGGAAACACCATATATTTT
TRBJ2-7,TRBD2,TRBV5-5,-,CASSFRGDPYEQYF,TGTGCCAGCAGCTTCCGGGGGGATCCCTACGAGCAGTACTTC
TRBJ1-1,-,TRBV27,few,CASSLTVLRVNTEAFF,TGTGCCAGCAGTCTAACCGTCCTCAGGGTAAACACTGAAGCTTTCTTT
TRBJ2-5,TRBD2,TRBV2,-,CASSSSGGPAAQYF,TGTGCCAGCAGTTCTAGCGGGGGGCCAGCCGCCCAGTACTTC
TRBJ2-3,TRBD1,TRBV5-5,-,CASSLYQGADTQYF,TGTGCCAGCAGCTTGTATCAGGGGGCAGATACGCAGTATTTT
TRBJ1-2,-,TRBV9,-,CASSVVGAGGYTF,TGTGCCAGCAGCGTAGTTGGCGCGGGGGGCTACACCTTC
TRBJ2-7,TRBD1,TRBV15,-,CATSRVGQGNLGEQYF,TGTGCCACCAGCAGAGTGGGACAGGGGAATCTCGGGGAGCAGTACTTC
TRBJ1-2,-,TRBV5-1,many,CASSLDRVSVSDGYTF,TGCGCCAGCAGCTTGGACAGGGTTTCGGTTTCGGATGGCTACACCTTC
TRBJ2-1,TRBD2,TRBV6-5,-,CASSYRNEGSGGKQFF,TGTGCCAGCAGTTACCGGAACGAGGGTAGCGGGGGAAAGCAGTTCTTC
TRBJ2-3,TRBD2,TRBV29-1,-,CSVDRLAGVVDTQYF,TGCAGCGTTGACCGACTAGCGGGAGTTGTAGATACGCAGTATTTT
TRBJ1-2,TRBD1,TRBV7-2,-,CASSTTTGNYGYTF,TGTGCCAGCAGCACAACGACAGGGAACTATGGCTACACCTTC
TRBJ2-6,-,TRBV27,-,CASRTRDTGANVLTF,TGTGCCAGCAGGACCCGGGACACTGGGGCCAACGTCCTGACTTTC
TRBJ2-7,-,TRBV15,-,CATSRGGSSYEQYF,TGTGCCACCAGCAGAGGAGGAAGCTCCTACGAGCAGTACTTC
TRBJ1-2,-,TRBV29-1,-,CSVTGSAYGYTF,TGCAGCGTTACTGGGAGCGCGTATGGCTACACCTTC
TRBJ2-2,TRBD1,TRBV28,-,CASRRDRGELFF,TGTGCCAGCAGACGGGACAGGGGGGAGCTGTTTTTT
TRBJ2-7,-,TRBV7-2,-,CASSLSTDWGAYEQYF,TGTGCCAGCAGCCTTTCCACGGACTGGGGGGCCTACGAGCAGTACTTC
TRBJ2-1,-,TRBV18,once,CASSLYNEQFF,TGTGCCAGCTCTCTATACAATGAGCAGTTCTTC
TRBJ2-1,TRBD2,TRBV5-1,-,CASSLVAGGNNEQFF,TGCGCCAGCAGCTTGGTAGCGGGAGGTAACAATGAGCAGTTCTTC
TRBJ1-2,-,TRBV19,-,CASSSWEDYGYTF,TGTGCCAGTAGCTCCTGGGAGGACTATGGCTACACCTTC
TRBJ2-3,TRBD1,TRBV2,once,CASKGQGTDTQYF,TGTGCCAGCAAAGGACAGGGCACAGATACGCAGTATTTT
TRBJ1-5,-,TRBV27,few,CASSPLEFPQWPQHF,TGTGCCAGCAGTCCCCTCGAGTTTCCGCAATGGCCCCAGCATTTT
TRBJ2-1,TRBD2,TRBV7-9,-,CASSLGVGGTYNEQFF,TGTGCCAGCAGCTTAGGTGTGGGAGGGACCTACAATGAGCAGTTCTTC
TRBJ1-5,-,TRBV30,-,CAWTYTRGVRNQPQHF,TGTGCCTGGACCTATACCCGGGGGGTACGGAATCAGCCCCAGCATTTT
TRBJ1-4,-,TRBV6-1,-,CASSAPHRVTNEKLFF,TGTGCCAGCAGTGCCCCGCACAGGGTAACTAATGAAAAACTGTTTTTT
TRBJ1-2,-,TRBV20-1,-,CSSYDYGYTF,TGCAGTTCCTATGACTATGGCTACACCTTC
TRBJ1-6,-,TRBV28,-,CASSFSGGWGSPLHF,TGTGCCAGCAGTTTTAGTGGCGGGTGGGGTTCACCCCTCCACTTT
TRBJ2-7,TRBD2,TRBV6-5,-,CASSYSGGPNEQYF,TGTGCCAGCAGTTACTCGGGAGGGCCGAACGAGCAGTACTTC
TRBJ1-1,-,TRBV7-6,-,CASSLSIANTEAFF,TGTGCCAGCAGCTTAAGCATAGCGAACACTGAAGCTTTCTTT
TRBJ1-4,-,TRBV3-1/TRBV3-2,-,CASSRWTDETGGEKLFF,TGTGCCAGCAGCCGATGGACAGATGAAACTGGGGGTGAAAAACTGTTTTTT
TRBJ1-2,-,TRBV21-1,-,CASSKVVCTPPYGYTF,TGTGCCAGCAGCAAAGTGGTGTGCACACCTCCCTATGGCTACACCTTC
TRBJ2-1,TRBD1,TRBV19,-,CASSTMFGTISTDRVDEQFF,TGTGCCAGTAGTACTATGTTTGGAACGATTTCGACGGACAGGGTCGATGAGCAGTTCTTC
TRBJ2-2,-,TRBV9,-,CASSLGWATGELFF,TGTGCCAGCAGCTTAGGATGGGCCACCGGGGAGCTGTTTTTT
TRBJ2-7,-,TRBV5-1,once,CASRMERGSYEQYF,TGCGCCAGCAGGATGGAGAGAGGTTCCTACGAGCAGTACTTC
TRBJ1-6,TRBD1,TRBV28,-,CASSGRGRLNSPLHF,TGTGCCAGCAGCGGCAGGGGGCGCCTGAATTCACCCCTCCACTTT
TRBJ1-2,TRBD1,TRBV18,-,CASLGQEDGYTF,TGTGCCAGCCTGGGACAGGAGGATGGCTACACCTTC